In this sample, the clone carrying this T cell receptor beta chain turned up a few times. Its antigen is not identified. The data are from a study of cytomegalovirus exposure and HLA in healthy donors. Findings and limits, study-wide: Some highly shared sequence variants likely arose as a pipeline artifact.

Losses at the gene ends were 11 bases for V and 2 bases for J; bases not matched to a gene: 4. Germline-derived CDR1 and CDR2 are SNHLY and FYNNEI. This CDR3 has 13 residues. 13 Jbeta primers and 60 Vbeta primers were used for the PCR. Clones were read by immunoSEQ multiplex PCR, and TCRdb kept only the in-frame ones, dropping some. There are 100,000 to 150,000 clones in the sample; approximately 75% occur only once, and 5.5% to 7% lies in the top ten. The receptor was derived from a woman in her forties in good health and CMV-seropositive. Sequencing was done on a sample of PBMCs. This rearrangement joins TRBV2 to TRBJ1-1; the match to TRBD1 covers 11 bases. Here the CDR3 DNA reads TGTGCCGGTTGGACAGGGGGCAACACTGAAGCTTTCTTT. Its translation: CAGWTGGNTEAFF.